This T cell receptor beta chain came from a study of beta chain features in type 1 diabetes (dated by TCRdb to the late 2010s). Study-level background: Mean age, gender distribution, total cell number and subset yield did not differ between patients and healthy donors. A total of 90 million to 120 million sorted cells were examined across all samples, and a strong correlation was observed between cell number per subset and RNA yield. In the study, recently diagnosed type 1 diabetes patients and matched healthy donors were compared on the TCRB repertoires of their sorted circulating CD4+ T cell subsets. Regulatory and stem cell-like memory subsets were isolated from only 8 patients and 8 healthy donors, whereas naive and central memory subsets came from all 30 or so donors. What the work shows at the level of the full study, not this receptor alone: The naive, central memory and regulatory TCRB repertoires appeared to resemble one another more closely among patients than among healthy donors. PCR may preferentially amplify shorter templates, but because patient and control samples were amplified and corrected together, any resulting skew would affect both groups equally. Only small numbers of individuals were included in the HLA sub-analyses, which left unresolved whether HLA type had any influence on TCRB rearrangement. Fewer insertions and more nucleotide deletions at VDJ recombination sites were observed in patients with type 1 diabetes, implying thymic rearrangement abnormalities. Because cDNA was sequenced instead of genomic DNA, highly expressing activated cells could be over-represented, though the groups showed no difference in activation or CD3 levels. A moderate but significant shortening of TCRB CDR3 length was observed in type 1 diabetes patients in all four CD4+ subsets.

The entire isolated RNA was reverse transcribed using the High Capacity cDNA Reverse Transcription Kit, and thus expressed TCRB transcripts were sequenced. Deep immunoSEQ sequencing was performed on naive, central memory and regulatory T cell samples, with an average of roughly 4 million total reads per sample. Sorted cells were lysed in RLT buffer and RNA was extracted with DNase-treated RNeasy Micro or Mini kits, depending on cell number. Each cell subset was processed on its own to prevent cross-contamination, while patient and healthy donor samples were processed together. The immunoSEQ multiplex PCR was used to amplify TCRB sequences from cDNA, yielding 87-bp fragments that span the CDR3 region. Amplicons were sequenced on the Illumina HiSeq platform. The authors' analysis ran thus. PCR bias was corrected computationally using synthetic template baselines, and reads within Hamming distance 2 were collapsed, with unmergeable singletons discarded. Reads were aligned against IMGT to assign V, D and J genes, CDR3 length and insertions or deletions at six rearrangement sites. Within each subset, clonotype counts were normalized to sorted cell number, and only after that were true diversity and Gini coefficients computed with the tcR R package. The overlap coefficient, calculated on TCRB nucleotide sequences, was used to quantify repertoire sharing. This is the immuneACCESS table as TCRdb keeps it, with only in-frame sequences that have V and J called. A part of the clones is gone; compared with another copy, unresolved V genes explain less than half, and the rest is unexplained. V, J and clone size derive from that table, while D and trimming were established from the DNA sequence. In all, the sample holds about 320,000 clones, and around 15% of those were seen once. Together, the top ten hold around 7% of the sample.

A distance of 9 bases separates the germline ends of V and J, which lose 0 bases and 0 bases respectively. Reading the germline V gene (reference sequence) gives CDR1 SGHNT and CDR2 YYREEE. The CDR3 contains 16 residues, cysteine and phenylalanine counted. Just the 48-base CDR3 DNA is kept, in frame starting at base 1. From each donor, a single peripheral blood sample of roughly 0.11 L on average was drawn into heparinised tubes. A BD FACSAria II and a panel including CD45RO, CCR7, CD25, CD127, CD95 and CD27 were used to sort naive, central memory, regulatory and stem cell-like memory CD4+ T cells. Purity was above 95% for every sorted population. Right away, PBMCs were isolated by Lymphoprep density gradient centrifugation and were stained directly, with no culture step. So that batch effects would be minimized, each experiment stained and sorted samples in pairs, pairing one healthy donor with one patient.

Worth noting for this clone: Its antigen is currently not known. The record has no base qualities; no much larger clone is one base away.

The receptor comes from a man in his thirties or forties in good health. The V gene is TRBV5-4 and the J gene is TRBJ2-2, and the D gene may be TRBD2, 5 bases matching. The sample taken for sequencing was central memory CD4+ T cells from blood. The DNA reads TGTGCCAGCAGCTTGGCCGGAGGTACGAACACCGGGGAGCTGTTTTTT. Its translation is CASSLAGGTNTGELFF.